The clone carrying this TCR beta chain turned up a few times. The antigen remains unidentified. These data belong to a study of beta chain features in type 1 diabetes. General study points: In the patient group, naive, central memory and Treg TCRB repertoires seemed more alike than in the healthy donor group.

Since all of the isolated RNA was reverse transcribed, expressed TCRB transcripts were what got sequenced. Profiling relied on immunoSEQ multiplex PCR, and the TCRdb table lists in-frame clones only, not all of them. The repertoire holds tens of thousands of clones, with about 55% as singletons. Germline trimming cut 3 bases from V and 8 bases from J; bases unmatched to any gene: 3. The CDR3 sequence is 13 residues long. CDR1 and CDR2 from the germline V gene are SGHTA and FQGNSA. The chain has TRBV7-2 and TRBJ2-1, with 8 nucleotides matching TRBD2. The source is a woman between 18 and 29 years old in good health. Material: Tregs from blood. CDR3 sequence: CASSFPGGHEQFF. The CDR3 nucleotides read TGTGCCAGCAGCTTTCCGGGGGGGCATGAGCAGTTCTTC.